The present entry profiles one T cell receptor beta chain with its context. Trimming took 0 bases from V and 0 from J, leaving 15 bases between them. This CDR3 is built from 18 residues. Germline loops: CDR1 LGHNA, CDR2 YSLEER. These data belong to a study of blood T cells in healthy people across ages. PCR was performed a second time for about 7 to 12 cycles using a sample-barcoded 5' primer and a J-beta primer mix. TCRdb re-called the 5' RACE reads through MiXCR, storing one row per CDR3 protein. The data hold roughly 860,000 distinct CDR3 sequences, with approximately 67% observed a single time. Sequenced input: blood. The TCR originated in a man aged 30 to 45 in good health. The J gene is TRBJ2-1, the V gene TRBV4-3; no clear D gene. The CDR3 DNA is TGCGCCAGCAGCCAAGAGACTTCCCAGCCAAGCTCCTACAATGAGCAGTTCTTC. Its protein product is CASSQETSQPSSYNEQFF.